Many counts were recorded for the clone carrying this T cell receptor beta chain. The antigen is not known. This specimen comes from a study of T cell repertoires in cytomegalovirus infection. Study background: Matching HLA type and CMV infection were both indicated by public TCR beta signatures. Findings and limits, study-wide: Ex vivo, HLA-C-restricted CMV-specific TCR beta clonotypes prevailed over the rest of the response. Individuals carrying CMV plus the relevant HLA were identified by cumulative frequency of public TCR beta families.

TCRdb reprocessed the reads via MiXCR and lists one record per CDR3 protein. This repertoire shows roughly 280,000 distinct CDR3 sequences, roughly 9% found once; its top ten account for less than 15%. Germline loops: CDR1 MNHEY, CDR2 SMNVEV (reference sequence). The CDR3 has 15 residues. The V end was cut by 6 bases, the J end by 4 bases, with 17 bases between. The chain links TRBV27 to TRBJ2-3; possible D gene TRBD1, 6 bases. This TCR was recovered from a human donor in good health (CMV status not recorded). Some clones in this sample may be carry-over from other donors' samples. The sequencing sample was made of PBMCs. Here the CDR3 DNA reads TGTGCCAGCAGAAGAAGCAGGGGAGCCTCAGATACGCAGTATTTT. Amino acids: CASRRSRGASDTQYF.